Listed below are T cell receptor beta chains from one sample, sequenced in a study of T cell repertoires in cytomegalovirus infection. MiXCR, run by TCRdb on the reads, gives a single entry per CDR3 protein. The data contain 830,000 or so distinct CDR3 sequences, about 30% of them seen just once; the ten biggest clones take up 9.5% to 15%. These receptors lack a known antigen. Sequenced here: cultured CD8+ T cells from PBMCs, sampled from culture after CMV antigen stimulation. These receptors originate from a human donor in good health (CMV status not recorded). Some clones in this sample may be carry-over from other donors' samples. The CDR3 runs from the conserved cysteine through the conserved F or W. The order of the fields is CDR3 length, clone size, J gene, D gene, V gene, CDR3 DNA, CDR3 protein. D genes are given only for firm matches. The listing skips clone size in some rows; elsewhere it reads once, few, many or a size class.

17,.,TRBJ2-1,TRBD1,TRBV7-4,TGTGCCAACAGTCCATCCACTTCCGGGACAGGGTCCAATGAGCAGTTCTTC,CANSPSTSGTGSNEQFF
14,many,TRBJ1-2,.,TRBV7-2,TGTGCCAGCAGCTTAAAGGACGGAATTTATGGCTACACCTTC,CASSLKDGIYGYTF
14,.,TRBJ1-1,TRBD1,TRBV2,TGTGCCAGCAGTAATAAGGCAGGGGGGACTGAAGCTTTCTTT,CASSNKAGGTEAFF
17,few,TRBJ2-3,.,TRBV7-8,TGTGCCAGCAGTTTGCGGCCCGGTCTAGTTGGGACAGATACGCAGTATTTT,CASSLRPGLVGTDTQYF
18,.,TRBJ2-1,TRBD2,TRBV6-1,TGTGCCAGCAGTGAATGGGTAGCGGGGGCTACTACCTACAATGAGCAGTTCTTC,CASSEWVAGATTYNEQFF
17,few,TRBJ1-5,TRBD1,TRBV6-2/TRBV6-3,TGTGCCAGCAGTAGAACGCGACAGGAGGGGGCCCATCAGCCCCAGCATTTT,CASSRTRQEGAHQPQHF
14,.,TRBJ2-7,.,TRBV6-6,TGTGCCAGCAGTTATATAGCAGAGATTGGCGAGCAGTACTTC,CASSYIAEIGEQYF
17,.,TRBJ2-2,TRBD2,TRBV6-1,TGTGCTTCCCTAGCGGCTAGCGGGGGCCCTAACACCGGGGAGCTGTTTTTT,CASLAASGGPNTGELFF
16,.,TRBJ2-4,.,TRBV7-6,TGTGCCAGCAGCTGGGAGGGGGCCCTAGCCAAAAACATTCAGTACTTC,CASSWEGALAKNIQYF
14,few,TRBJ1-2,.,TRBV7-2,TGTGCCAGCAGTCCACCGGCACTTCTTTATGGCTACACCTTC,CASSPPALLYGYTF
15,many,TRBJ2-7,.,TRBV7-2,TGTGCCAGCAGCTTAGTCTCAATCGCAGTGGACGAGCAGTACTTC,CASSLVSIAVDEQYF
15,many,TRBJ1-3,.,TRBV7-9,TGTGCCAGCAGCTTAGCGCGACCCGCCGGGGGGACCATATATTTT,CASSLARPAGGTIYF
15,.,TRBJ1-1,.,TRBV5-1,TGCGCCAGCAGCCACTCAGAGGGGGAGGGCACTGAAGCTTTCTTT,CASSHSEGEGTEAFF
14,.,TRBJ1-1,.,TRBV2,TGTGCCCAGCAAGGGACACCCATGAACACTGAAGCTTTCTTT,CAQQGTPMNTEAFF
15,few,TRBJ1-5,TRBD1,TRBV2,TGTGCCAGCAAGGAGGGACAGGGGGTTCCTCAGCCCCAGCATTTT,CASKEGQGVPQPQHF
17,.,TRBJ2-5,TRBD2,TRBV4-3,TGCGCCAGCAGCCAAGCCGAATTAGCGGGGGGGAGAGAGACCCAGTACTTC,CASSQAELAGGRETQYF
15,.,TRBJ2-1,TRBD2,TRBV9,TGTGCCAGCAGCGTAGGGACTAGCCCAGGACCGGAGCAGTTCTTC,CASSVGTSPGPEQFF
14,.,TRBJ1-1,.,TRBV5-6,TGTGCCAGCAGCTACATTTTCGGTCGTAGTGAAGCTTTCTTT,CASSYIFGRSEAFF
16,few,TRBJ2-6,.,TRBV9,TGTGCCAGCAAACCCGCGCAGGGACCTGGGGCCAACGTCCTGACTTTC,CASKPAQGPGANVLTF
15,few,TRBJ2-2,.,TRBV29-1,TGCAGCGTTGAGTCAACAAAGACAGGCACCGGGGAGCTGTTTTTT,CSVESTKTGTGELFF
15,few,TRBJ2-1,TRBD2,TRBV12-3/TRBV12-4,TGTGCCAGCAGTTTAAGAGCGGGGATTTACAATGAGCAGTTCTTC,CASSLRAGIYNEQFF
18,few,TRBJ1-1,TRBD1,TRBV29-1,TGCAGCGCCCGAGTCCGGGACAGGGGCGTAACGGGAACGTTGGTGGCTTTCTTT,CSARVRDRGVTGTLVAFF
15,.,TRBJ2-7,TRBD2,TRBV5-6,TGTGCCAGCAGCGAGGGGACTAGCAGATCCTACGAGCAGTACTTC,CASSEGTSRSYEQYF
17,.,TRBJ1-5,.,TRBV27,TGTGCCAGCAGTCCTGGGCCCAGGGGCCAGAGTGGTCAGCCCCAGCATTTT,CASSPGPRGQSGQPQHF
11,.,TRBJ2-1,TRBD1,TRBV20-1,TGCAGTGCTTACAGGGGAAATGAGCAGTTCTTC,CSAYRGNEQFF
15,.,TRBJ2-2,.,TRBV3-1,TGTGCCAGCAGCCAGGAGGGTATAAACACCGGGGAGCTGTTTTTT,CASSQEGINTGELFF
15,.,TRBJ2-1,.,TRBV20-1,TGCAGTGCTAGAGATGGGGGGGGGCTAGAGGATGAGCAGTTCTTC,CSARDGGGLEDEQFF
15,few,TRBJ2-2,TRBD1,TRBV6-6,TGTGCCATCCCGCAGGGGGTGTTTGACACCGGGGAGCTGTTTTTT,CAIPQGVFDTGELFF
18,many,TRBJ2-1,TRBD2,TRBV7-2,TGTGCCAGCAGCTTAGCGAACAGCGGGGGGGGGCGATACAATGAGCAGTTCTTC,CASSLANSGGGRYNEQFF
14,.,TRBJ1-2,.,TRBV6-1,TGTGCCAGCAGTGAAGAAATTGGGGACTATGGCTACACCTTC,CASSEEIGDYGYTF
16,.,TRBJ1-5,.,TRBV27,TGTGCCAACAGTTTGGTTACCCCGGGAGGCAATCAGCCCCAGCATTTT,CANSLVTPGGNQPQHF
13,.,TRBJ1-2,.,TRBV5-6,TGTGCCAGCAGCCCGGGGGGAGGGAATGGCTACACCTTC,CASSPGGGNGYTF
14,.,TRBJ1-2,.,TRBV6-8,TGTGCCAACAGTTACTTGGACGGAGTCTATGGCTACACCTTC,CANSYLDGVYGYTF
14,few,TRBJ2-1,.,TRBV10-3,TGTGCCATCAAGTCGAGCGAGCTGGGGGATGAGCAGTTCTTC,CAIKSSELGDEQFF
14,.,TRBJ1-2,TRBD1,TRBV6-1,TGTGCCGGAGGGCCGACGGGACAGACGTATGGCTACACCTTC,CAGGPTGQTYGYTF
16,few,TRBJ2-2,.,TRBV14,TGTGCCAGCAGCCAAGAGCTAGATATCAACACCGGGGAGCTGTTTTTT,CASSQELDINTGELFF
14,.,TRBJ2-5,.,TRBV27,TGTGCCAGCAGTTTATGGGGGCGGAAAGAGACCCAGTACTTC,CASSLWGRKETQYF
12,.,TRBJ2-1,.,TRBV6-1,TGTGTCAGCAGTGAAGGGGACAATGAGCAGTTCTTC,CVSSEGDNEQFF
17,.,TRBJ2-1,.,TRBV5-6,TGTGCCAGCAGCTCGGGGCACCTCCTCAGCTCCTACAATGAGCAGTTCTTC,CASSSGHLLSSYNEQFF
15,.,TRBJ1-4,.,TRBV5-4,TGTGCCAGCAGCTACAGGGTAGGGGTGAATGAAAAACTGTTTTTT,CASSYRVGVNEKLFF
16,.,TRBJ2-7,.,TRBV3-1,TGTGCCAGCAGCCAAGATCTAACTTTGAGCTCCTACGAGCAGTACTTC,CASSQDLTLSSYEQYF
13,.,TRBJ1-2,.,TRBV4-1,TGCGCCAGCAGCCCTAAGGGGCCCTATGGCTACACCTTC,CASSPKGPYGYTF
13,few,TRBJ1-1,.,TRBV9,TGTGCCAGCAGCGTAAGCAGGAACACTGAAGCTTTCTTT,CASSVSRNTEAFF
14,few,TRBJ2-3,.,TRBV3-1,TGTGCCAGCAGCCCCTGGGAGCGTCCAGATACGCAGTATTTT,CASSPWERPDTQYF
17,.,TRBJ2-3,TRBD2,TRBV11-2,TGTGCCAGCAGCTTAGTTGGGAGGGGAAGGGCGACAGATACGCAGTATTTT,CASSLVGRGRATDTQYF
15,.,TRBJ2-1,TRBD1,TRBV6-5,TGTGCCAGCAGTTACGGGGACAGGGGCTACAATGAGCAGTTCTTC,CASSYGDRGYNEQFF
14,.,TRBJ1-1,.,TRBV7-4,TGTGCCAGCAGCCCACTAGCATGGAACACTGAAGCTTTCTTT,CASSPLAWNTEAFF
16,.,TRBJ1-6,TRBD1,TRBV10-3,TGTGCCATCAGTACCGGACAGGTTATTTATAATTCACCCCTCCACTTT,CAISTGQVIYNSPLHF
18,many,TRBJ1-2,TRBD1,TRBV12-3/TRBV12-4,TGTGCCAGCAGTTTCCAGACCAGTAACAGGGGGCACAGCTATGGCTACACCTTC,CASSFQTSNRGHSYGYTF
11,.,TRBJ1-1,.,TRBV19,TGTGCCAGTACCACGGGTCTTGGGGCTTTCTTT,CASTTGLGAFF
13,.,TRBJ2-2,.,TRBV6-5,TGTGCCAGCAGTAGCAGCCACATCGGGGAGCTGTTTTTT,CASSSSHIGELFF
15,few,TRBJ2-1,.,TRBV7-9,TGTGCCAGCAGCTTCGGCAGCTTTGACTACAATGAGCAGTTCTTC,CASSFGSFDYNEQFF
13,few,TRBJ2-1,TRBD2,TRBV11-3,TGTGCCAGCAGCAGAGCGGGGTTAGATGAGCAGTTCTTC,CASSRAGLDEQFF
15,few,TRBJ1-5,TRBD1,TRBV24-1,TGTGCCACCAGTGATCCCGGACAGGGCAATCAGCCCCAGCATTTT,CATSDPGQGNQPQHF
13,.,TRBJ1-2,.,TRBV6-2/TRBV6-3,TGTGCCAGCAGTTACTCCGAGGGAATGAGCTACACCTTC,CASSYSEGMSYTF
12,few,TRBJ2-7,.,TRBV6-1,TGTGCCAGCAGCCTCCTTTCTAACGAGCAGTACTTC,CASSLLSNEQYF
13,few,TRBJ2-2,TRBD2,TRBV12-3/TRBV12-4,TGTGCCATAACCAGCGGGGCTGCCGGGGAGCTGTTTTTT,CAITSGAAGELFF